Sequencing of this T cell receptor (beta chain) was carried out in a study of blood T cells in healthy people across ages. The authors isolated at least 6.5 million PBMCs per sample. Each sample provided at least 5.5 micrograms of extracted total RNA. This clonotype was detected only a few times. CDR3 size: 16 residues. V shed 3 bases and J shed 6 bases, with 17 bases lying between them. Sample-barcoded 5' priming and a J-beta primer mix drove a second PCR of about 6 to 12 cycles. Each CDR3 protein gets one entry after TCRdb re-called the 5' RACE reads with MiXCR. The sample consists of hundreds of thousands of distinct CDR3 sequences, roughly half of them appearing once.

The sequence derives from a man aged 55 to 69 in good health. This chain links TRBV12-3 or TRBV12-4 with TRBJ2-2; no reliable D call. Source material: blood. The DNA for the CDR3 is TGTGCCAGCAGTTTTAGGGCAGGCTTCTCCCCCGGGGAGCTGTTTTTT. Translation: CASSFRAGFSPGELFF.